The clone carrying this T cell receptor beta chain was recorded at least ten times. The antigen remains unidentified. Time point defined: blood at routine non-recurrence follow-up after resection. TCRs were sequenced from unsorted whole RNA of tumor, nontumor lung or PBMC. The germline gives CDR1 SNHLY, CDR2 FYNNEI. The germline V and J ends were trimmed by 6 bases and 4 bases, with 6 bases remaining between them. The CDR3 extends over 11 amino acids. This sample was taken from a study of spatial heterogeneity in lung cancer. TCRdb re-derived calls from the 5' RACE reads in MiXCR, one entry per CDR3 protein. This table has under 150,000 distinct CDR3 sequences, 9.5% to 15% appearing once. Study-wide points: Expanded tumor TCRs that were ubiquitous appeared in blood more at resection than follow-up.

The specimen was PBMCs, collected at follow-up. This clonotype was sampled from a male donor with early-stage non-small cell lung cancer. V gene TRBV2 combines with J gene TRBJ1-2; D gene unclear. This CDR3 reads CASRESYGYTF. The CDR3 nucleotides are TGTGCCAGCAGGGAGAGCTATGGCTACACCTTC.